A single sample gave rise to the 21 T cell receptor beta chains below, sequenced in a study of blood T cell repertoires in COVID-19 (dated by TCRdb to the early 2020s). Libraries were constructed by the immunoSEQ multiplex PCR assay. TCRdb stores this immuneACCESS table with in-frame sequences only. Part of the clones is absent; in the studies checked, under half of the shortfall reflects unresolved V genes, and no reason is known for the rest. Within this sample are fewer than 300,000 clones, with approximately 88% of them counted one time only. The ten largest clonotypes hold around 1.2% of the sample. Sequencing was carried out using PBMCs or T cells enriched from blood (not recorded which). Receptors were obtained from a middle-aged woman with acute COVID-19.

The chain uses TRBV6-1 and TRBJ2-7, with 9 positions matching TRBD1. From germline, CDR1 is MNHNS and CDR2 SASEGT. The length of the CDR3 is 17 residues. V gave up 0 bases and J gave up 4 bases; unmatched junction bases: 10. This chain's CDR3 is CASSEANQGQGRYEQYV. The DNA for the CDR3 is TGTGCCAGCAGTGAAGCGAACCAAGGACAGGGGAGGTACGAGCAGTACGTC.

This chain uses TRBV9 with TRBJ1-1; 9 positions agree with TRBD1. Germline V CDR1 and CDR2: SGDLS, YYNGEE. Trimming removed 0 bases from V and 5 bases from J; junction bases left unmatched: 5. The CDR3 length is 15 residues. Written as DNA, the CDR3 is TGTGCCAGCAGCGTAGCTGGACAGGGGAGGACTGAAGCTTTCTTT. Amino acids: CASSVAGQGRTEAFF.

The V call is TRBV28, the J call TRBJ1-5, with TRBD1 identical over 11 bases. Germline V lookup: CDR1 MDHEN, CDR2 SYDVKM. Trimming at V came to 2 bases and at J to 5 bases, leaving 2 bases not matched to a gene. The CDR3 has 15 residues. The CDR3 region has the DNA TGTGCCAGCAGTTTAACGGGACAGGGGGATCAGCCCCAGCATTTT. The encoded protein is CASSLTGQGDQPQHF.

The chain couples TRBV4-3 to TRBJ2-5; 10 nucleotides agree with TRBD2. Unmatched junction bases numbered 3, after V lost 0 bases and J lost 5 bases. Looked up from germline, CDR1 is LGHNA and CDR2 is YSLEER. The CDR3 loop spans 15 amino acids. The CDR3 sequence is CASSQESSGSETQYF. CDR3 coding DNA: TGCGCCAGCAGCCAAGAGTCTAGCGGGAGTGAGACCCAGTACTTC.

The chain couples TRBV6-4 to TRBJ1-2; no clear D. V lost 6 bases and J 8 bases, leaving 10 bases between the germline ends. The CDR3 loop spans 11 amino acids. From germline, CDR1 is MRHNA and CDR2 SNTAGT. The CDR3 nucleotides are TGTGCCAGCAGCGGTATGGGCGGCTACACCTTC. Translated: CASSGMGGYTF.

Note on this clone: Being one base from a much bigger clone, this may be a read error. Other nucleotide sequences from this sample produce the same CDR3. This CDR3 reads CASSLGLAGVTDTQYF. As DNA, the CDR3 is TGTGCCAGCAGCTTGGGACTAGCGGGGGTCACAGATACGCAGTATTTT. V is TRBV5-4 and J is TRBJ2-3; 12 nucleotides align to TRBD2. V shed 0 bases, J shed 2 bases, and the junction held 1 base outside the gene matches. The CDR3 is 16 amino acids. Germline-derived CDR1 and CDR2 are SGHNT and YYREEE (reference sequence). The whole variable domain, remainder taken from reference TRBV5-4 and TRBJ2-3, is ETGVTQSPTHLIKTRGQQVTLRCSSQSGHNTVSWYQQALGQGPQFIFQYYREEENGRGNFPPRFSGLQFPNYSSELNVNALELDDSALYLCASSLGLAGVTDTQYFGPGTRLTVL.

The chain carries TRBV30 and TRBJ1-1; D might be TRBD1 (5 bases). Trimming cost V 8 bases and J 5 bases, with 15 bases left between them. The CDR3 contains 12 residues. Germline CDR1 and CDR2: GTSNPN and SVGIG (reference sequence). The DNA of the CDR3 is TGTGCCCTGGAGGACCGGGGGACTGAAGCTTTCTTT. Translation gives CALEDRGTEAFF.

The chain recombines TRBV9 with TRBJ2-1, with 8 bases aligning to TRBD2. Unmatched junction bases numbered 6, after V lost 2 bases and J lost 8 bases. There are 14 residues in the CDR3. Per the germline V gene, CDR1 is SGDLS and CDR2 is YYNGEE. In DNA form, the CDR3 reads TGTGCCAGCAGCGTCAGCGGGAGTCCCGATGAGCAGTTCTTC. The encoded protein is CASSVSGSPDEQFF.

The V and J genes are TRBV18 and TRBJ1-3; 7 positions agree with TRBD1. Trimming removed 3 bases from V and 8 bases from J; junction bases left unmatched: 7. The CDR3 has 14 residues. Germline assignment: CDR1 KGHSH and CDR2 LQKENI. The CDR3 bases are TGTGCCAGCTCACCCGGACAGGCAAGGGACACCATATATTTT. Protein sequence: CASSPGQARDTIYF.

The chain joins TRBV5-6 to TRBJ2-7; TRBD2 aligns across 7 bases. The V and J ends lost 3 bases and 0 bases, in that order; junction bases with no gene match: 9. This CDR3 contains 16 residues. Germline CDR1 reads SGHDT; CDR2 reads YYEEEE. The CDR3: CASSWGLAGTSYEQYF. The CDR3 DNA reads as TGTGCCAGCAGCTGGGGATTAGCGGGCACCTCCTACGAGCAGTACTTC.

The chain is built from TRBV6-2 or TRBV6-3 and TRBJ2-1, with TRBD2 identical over 11 bases. CDR3 size: 14 residues. V lost 6 bases to trimming and J lost 4 bases; unmatched junction nucleotides: 2. Looked up from germline, CDR1 is MNHEY and CDR2 is SVGEGT. CDR3 loop: CASSGTSGYNEQFF. Written as DNA, the CDR3 is TGTGCCAGCAGCGGGACTAGCGGTTACAATGAGCAGTTCTTC.

CDR3 amino acids: CASMSPLEANYGYTF. CDR3 nucleotides: TGTGCCAGCATGTCCCCCTTAGAAGCTAACTATGGCTACACCTTC. The rearrangement links TRBV27 to TRBJ1-2, with D hard to call. V lost 7 bases and J 0 bases, leaving 15 bases between the germline ends. Germline assignment: CDR1 MNHEY and CDR2 SMNVEV (reference sequence). CDR3 length equals 15 residues.

The chain uses TRBV4-1 and TRBJ1-1, with 8 bases lining up with TRBD1. V trimming: 6 bases; J trimming: 5 bases; junction bases outside the gene matches: 5. Germline V gene data show CDR1 as MGHRA and CDR2 as YSYEKL. The CDR3 is made up of 13 amino acids. For the CDR3, the DNA is TGCGCCAGCAGGCAAACAGGGGGGACTGAAGCTTTCTTT. This sequence encodes CASRQTGGTEAFF.

The CDR3 spells CASSPQGTGTGELFF. CDR3 nucleotide sequence: TGTGCCAGCAGCCCCCAGGGGACGGGCACCGGGGAGCTGTTTTTT. V gene TRBV7-3 combines with J gene TRBJ2-2; D might be TRBD1 (6 bases). V was trimmed by 5 bases and J by 4 bases, leaving 14 bases between them. Germline CDR1 and CDR2: SGHTA and FQGTGA. The CDR3 spans 15 residues.

The chain has TRBV27 and TRBJ1-2; the D gene is possibly TRBD1 (6 bases). Looked up from germline, CDR1 is MNHEY and CDR2 is SMNVEV (reference sequence). This CDR3 contains 17 residues. Trimming left V 10 bases short and J 4 bases short, with 28 bases between. CDR3 sequence (DNA): TGTGCCACCCGGTCCGGGACATCGGCTACCATCGTCTATGGCTACACCTTC. Its translation is CATRSGTSATIVYGYTF.

The genes are TRBV7-2 and TRBJ2-2; 10 nucleotides agree with TRBD1. The CDR3 extends over 16 amino acids. V lost 4 bases to trimming and J lost 7 bases; unmatched junction nucleotides: 9. CDR1 and CDR2 from the germline V gene are SGHTA and FQGNSA. CDR3 nucleotides: TGTGCCAGCAGCTATGCCCCGGGACAGGGGATCGGGGAGCTGTTTTTT. Translation: CASSYAPGQGIGELFF. Together with reference TRBV7-2 and TRBJ2-2, the CDR3 gives the full variable domain: GAGVSQSPSNKVTEKGKDVELRCDPISGHTALYWYRQSLGQGLEFLIYFQGNSAPDKSGLPSDRFSAERTGGSVSTLTIQRTQQEDSAVYLCASSYAPGQGIGELFFGEGSRLTVL.

This chain links TRBV7-9 with TRBJ2-6, with 9 nucleotides matching TRBD1. CDR3 length equals 16 residues. Germline loops: CDR1 SEHNR, CDR2 FQNEAQ (reference sequence). With 6 bases clipped from V and 4 bases from J, the junction kept 7 bases outside the gene matches. The DNA of the CDR3 is TGTGCCAGCAGGGCCGGGACAGGGCCCGGGGCCAACGTCCTGACTTTC. Its protein product is CASRAGTGPGANVLTF.

The chain has TRBV12-5 and TRBJ2-3, with D possibly matching TRBD2 (5 bases). V was shortened by 6 bases and J by 2 bases, with 9 bases between the two germline ends. The germline CDR1 and CDR2 sequences are LGHNT and FRNRAP. This CDR3 has 13 residues. CDR3 nucleotides: TGTGCTAGTGGCTCGGAGGACACAGATACGCAGTATTTT. Encoded protein: CASGSEDTDTQYF.

The V gene is TRBV27, the J gene TRBJ1-1; 7 bases line up with TRBD1. This CDR3 spans 13 amino acids. Germline assignment: CDR1 MNHEY and CDR2 SMNVEV (reference sequence). The junction had 4 bases not matched to a gene; V was cut back by 5 bases and J by 4 bases. CDR3: CASSADRVTEAFF. CDR3 bases: TGTGCCAGCAGTGCCGACAGGGTCACTGAAGCTTTCTTT.

The chain links TRBV24-1 to TRBJ2-6; a possible D gene is TRBD1 (6 bases). V shed 4 bases and J shed 2 bases, with 11 bases lying between them. The germline V gene has CDR1 KGHDR and CDR2 SFDVKD. CDR3 length: 16 amino acids. The CDR3 sequence: CATSDYGQTGANVLTF. In DNA form, the CDR3 reads TGTGCCACCAGTGACTATGGACAGACTGGGGCCAACGTCCTGACTTTC.

The rearrangement joins TRBV7-9 to TRBJ1-4, with D perhaps matching TRBD1 (5 bases). The germline V gene encodes CDR1 SEHNR and CDR2 FQNEAQ (reference sequence). V dropped 5 bases and J dropped 2 bases, with 9 bases sitting between them. This CDR3 has 14 residues. The CDR3 sequence: CASSGAATNEKLFF. The CDR3 nucleotides are TGTGCCAGCAGCGGGGCCGCGACTAATGAAAAACTGTTTTTT.